This TCR beta chain was captured in a study of read filtering for tumor transcriptome and immune sequencing. Study results and limitations: Dropping single-read clonotypes raised IR-seq and RNA-seq shared-clonotype correlation.

The library was built from 400 to 500 ng RNA with molecular barcoded adaptors for alpha/delta and beta/gamma chains. TCRdb passed the reads through MiXCR, listing each CDR3 protein once. The top ten clones hold about 38% of a sample with tens of thousands of distinct CDR3 sequences, approximately 10% of them seen once. The germline V and J ends were trimmed by 1 base and 4 bases, with 11 bases remaining between them. The CDR3 is 14 amino acids. Germline assignment: CDR1 DFQATT and CDR2 SNEGSKA (reference sequence). There are many counts of this clonotype. Its antigen is not identified. The TCR comes from a donor aged 40 or older with multiple myeloma. The material sequenced was a population of CD138-negative cells sorted from bone marrow. The J gene is TRBJ1-5, the V gene TRBV20-1, with a possible D match to TRBD1 (5 bases). The DNA of the CDR3 is TGCAGTGCTAGAGCGGGGGGTTGGAATCAGCCCCAGCATTTT. Its translation: CSARAGGWNQPQHF.